The clone carrying this TCR beta chain has a single count. This sample is part of a study of blood T cell repertoires in COVID-19. Study-level information: Researchers got acute and convalescent COVID-19 samples from the United States, Italy and Spain.

Clones were sequenced by immunoSEQ multiplex PCR, and TCRdb holds only the in-frame ones, with some missing. The sample records a few hundred thousand clones, roughly four fifths being singletons. Participants came from roughly 24 US areas, aged roughly 18 to 90 years. The CDR3 spans 15 residues. CDR1 and CDR2 (germline): SEHNR, FQNEAQ (reference sequence). Trimming took 3 bases from V and 0 from J; bases not matched to a gene: 4. This clonotype originated in a man in his forties or fifties who had recovered from COVID-19. Specimen: PBMCs or T cells enriched from blood (not recorded which). This rearrangement joins TRBV7-9 to TRBJ2-7; TRBD2 matches at 8 bases. This CDR3 is CASSFHGGDSYEQYF. In DNA, the CDR3 is TGTGCCAGCAGCTTTCACGGGGGGGACTCCTACGAGCAGTACTTC.